This is a list of T cell receptor beta chains from one sample in a study of blood T cell repertoires in COVID-19. Using immunoSEQ multiplex PCR, the repertoire was profiled, and TCRdb retains in-frame clones only, with some absent. Of 110,000 to 150,000 clones listed, more than 60% are singletons. The sequencing sample was made of peripheral blood. The receptors were sampled from an older woman with acute or convalescent COVID-19. Both conserved end residues are part of each CDR3. The order of the fields is V gene, D gene, clone size, J gene, CDR3 protein, CDR3 DNA. D genes are given only for firm matches. Expanded clones are given a class, and other clones once, few, many or no size at all.

TRBV21-1	-	-	TRBJ2-2	CASSKGMPSGHTGELFF	TGTGCCAGCAGCAAAGGCATGCCTAGCGGGCACACCGGGGAGCTGTTTTTT
TRBV5-1	-	few	TRBJ1-1	CASSLGGGYTEAFF	TGCGCCAGCAGCTTGGGCGGGGGTTACACTGAAGCTTTCTTT
TRBV7-9	-	-	TRBJ2-1	CASSSYGTLKVDEQFF	TGTGCCAGCAGCTCGTACGGGACTTTGAAGGTAGATGAGCAGTTCTTC
TRBV10-2	-	-	TRBJ2-1	CASSHDYFKSEQFF	TGCGCCAGCAGCCATGACTATTTCAAGTCTGAGCAGTTCTTC
TRBV18	-	-	TRBJ2-1	CASSPLGTNEQFF	TGTGCCAGCTCACCACTAGGGACAAATGAGCAGTTCTTC
TRBV4-1	-	-	TRBJ2-7	CASSQARPGATYEQYF	TGCGCCAGCAGCCAAGCCCGCCCGGGAGCCACCTACGAGCAGTACTTC
TRBV4-2	TRBD2	-	TRBJ2-3	CASSQAGLAEVYSSTDTQYF	TGTGCCAGCAGCCAAGCCGGGCTAGCGGAAGTTTATTCTAGCACAGATACGCAGTATTTT
TRBV5-1	-	-	TRBJ2-1	CASSLDRDTFYEQFF	TGCGCCAGCAGCTTGGATAGGGACACGTTTTATGAGCAGTTCTTC
TRBV24-1	-	-	TRBJ2-3	CATRDSSTDTQYF	TGTGCCACCAGGGACAGCTCCACAGATACGCAGTATTTT
TRBV13	-	-	TRBJ2-2	CASFKRIGTGELFF	TGTGCCTCCTTTAAACGAATCGGGACCGGGGAGCTGTTTTTT
TRBV19	TRBD1	-	TRBJ2-1	CASSGTGPHNEQFF	TGTGCCAGCTCCGGGACAGGGCCACACAATGAGCAGTTCTTC
TRBV29-1	TRBD1	once	TRBJ1-2	CSVEVRQGTIHGYTF	TGCAGCGTTGAAGTCCGACAGGGGACAATTCATGGCTACACCTTC
TRBV5-1	TRBD1	few	TRBJ1-1	CASSYIRQGAEAFF	TGCGCCAGCAGCTACATCCGACAGGGGGCTGAAGCTTTCTTT
TRBV6-1	-	-	TRBJ1-5	CASSEAERATQHF	TGTGCCAGCAGTGAAGCGGAGAGGGCAACCCAGCATTTT
TRBV10-3	TRBD2	once	TRBJ2-1	CAIAGGPNNEQFF	TGTGCCATCGCGGGAGGGCCAAACAATGAGCAGTTCTTC
TRBV25-1	TRBD1	-	TRBJ1-2	CASSERWLDRDRDGYTF	TGTGCCAGCAGTGAGAGATGGCTGGACAGGGATCGGGATGGCTACACCTTC
TRBV19	-	-	TRBJ1-1	CASSVRGEGMNTEAFF	TGTGCCAGTTCCGTTAGGGGTGAAGGTATGAACACTGAAGCTTTCTTT
TRBV3-1/TRBV3-2	-	-	TRBJ1-3	CASSQVLRLGNTIYF	TGTGCCAGCAGCCAAGTCTTAAGACTCGGAAACACCATATATTTT
TRBV10-2	-	-	TRBJ2-3	CASSLVTDTQYF	TGCGCCAGCAGTCTAGTGACAGATACGCAGTATTTT
TRBV19	TRBD1	-	TRBJ2-2	CASLEGARLSGELFF	TGTGCCAGTCTTGAGGGGGCTCGCCTCAGCGGGGAGCTGTTTTTT
TRBV6-5	TRBD1	few	TRBJ1-3	CASSVQGAGGNTIYF	TGTGCCAGCAGCGTACAGGGGGCGGGTGGAAACACCATATATTTT
TRBV10-3	TRBD2	-	TRBJ2-5	CASAGGGETQYF	TGTGCCAGCGCGGGGGGAGGGGAGACCCAGTACTTC